Reported below is one TCR beta chain. Its antigen remains unknown. V lost 5 bases and J lost 7, with 27 bases in between. The CDR3 has 17 amino acids. The PCR used 60 Vbeta and 13 Jbeta primers. Only in-frame clones appear in the TCRdb table, and some are missing; sequencing was by immunoSEQ multiplex PCR. The data hold around 230,000 clones, with around 78% observed a single time. The data belong to a study of cytomegalovirus exposure and HLA in healthy donors. General study points: The study recorded about 150 TCR beta chains that were cytomegalovirus-associated. A later analysis associated 15,000 to 20,000 TCR beta sequences with HLA alleles at a 0.05 false discovery rate. An Asian-associated ancestry cluster reportedly showed fewer N-insertions than the roughly 700-donor mean in a later analysis.

The donors, nominally healthy at sampling, likely had unrecorded immune exposures. The receptor's source is a boy aged 5 to 17 in good health and CMV-seronegative. The material sequenced was PBMCs. This chain uses TRBV5-3 with TRBJ1-1; tentatively, D is TRBD1 (6 bases). TRBV5-3 is marked as an open reading frame, function uncertain. CDR3 in amino acids: CARSRPGHLRFGFEAFF. The DNA for the CDR3 is TGTGCCAGAAGTCGTCCGGGACACCTGAGGTTCGGGTTTGAAGCTTTCTTT.